Described below is a single TCR beta chain sequence and its context. The antigen is undetermined. PCR was performed using 60 Vbeta and 13 Jbeta primers. The protocol was immunoSEQ multiplex PCR, while the TCRdb copy is restricted to in-frame clones and leaves out a portion. The sample lists about 160,000 clones; 80% to 90% were seen once. This sample was taken from a study of cytomegalovirus exposure and HLA in healthy donors. Findings of the study overall: Specificity for CMV antigens was confirmed in vitro for three of the CMV-associated chains.

Sequencing was carried out using PBMCs. This TCR came from a man in his fifties or sixties in good health and CMV-seropositive.

CDR3 coding DNA: TGCGCCACCAGGCGGGAGCCCTTGACAGGAGATACGCAGTATTTT. It translates to CATRREPLTGDTQYF. The chain uses TRBV5-1 and TRBJ2-3; a possible D gene is TRBD2 (7 bases). CDR1 is SGHRS and CDR2 is YFSETQ in the germline V gene. V was shortened by 9 bases and J by 5 bases, with 22 bases between the two germline ends. There are 15 residues in the CDR3.